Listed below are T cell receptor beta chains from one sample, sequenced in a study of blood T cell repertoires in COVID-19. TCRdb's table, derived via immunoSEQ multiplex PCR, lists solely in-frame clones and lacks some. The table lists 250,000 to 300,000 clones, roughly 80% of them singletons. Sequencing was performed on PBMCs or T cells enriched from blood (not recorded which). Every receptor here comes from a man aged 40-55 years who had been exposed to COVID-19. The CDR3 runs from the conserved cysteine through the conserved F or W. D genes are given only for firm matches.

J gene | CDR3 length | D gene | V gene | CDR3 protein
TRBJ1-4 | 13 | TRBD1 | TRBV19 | CASSAKGQAQMFF
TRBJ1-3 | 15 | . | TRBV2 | CASMTAPHSGNTIYF
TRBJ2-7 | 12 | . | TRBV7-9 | CASRGASYEQYF
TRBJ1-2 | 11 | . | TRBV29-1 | CSVGSGYGYTF
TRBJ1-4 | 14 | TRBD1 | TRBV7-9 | CASSLGTGGEKLFF
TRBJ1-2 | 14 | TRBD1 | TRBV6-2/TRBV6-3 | CASSGPQGADGYTF
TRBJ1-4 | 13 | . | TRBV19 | CASQTAAIGELFF
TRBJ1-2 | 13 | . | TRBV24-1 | CATSDTGRDGYTF
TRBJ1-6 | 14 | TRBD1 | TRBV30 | CACGPGQGISPLHF
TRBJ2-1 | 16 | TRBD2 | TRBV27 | CASRRDISTSGNEQFF
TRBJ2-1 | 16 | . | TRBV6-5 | CASSLVPQQKGNEQFF
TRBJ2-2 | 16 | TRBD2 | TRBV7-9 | CASSSGLAGGSGELFF
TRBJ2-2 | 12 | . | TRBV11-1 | CASSLRGRELFF
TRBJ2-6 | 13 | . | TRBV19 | CASGHLGANVLTF
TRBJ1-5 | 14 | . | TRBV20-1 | CSASTGINIEPQHF
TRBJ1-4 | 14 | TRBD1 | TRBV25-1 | CASRQTGSFEKLFF
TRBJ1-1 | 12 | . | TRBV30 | CASEVEDTEAFF
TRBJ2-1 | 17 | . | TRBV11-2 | CASSLGGGGSSYNEQFF
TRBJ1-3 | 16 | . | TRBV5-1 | CASSLVHGASGNTIYF
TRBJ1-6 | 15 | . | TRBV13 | CASSLVGGVANPLHF
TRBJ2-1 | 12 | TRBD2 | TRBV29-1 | CSVQGLGNEQFF
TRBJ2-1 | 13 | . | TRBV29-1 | CSGLRGSVNEQFF
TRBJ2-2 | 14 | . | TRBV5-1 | CASSLASYSGELFF
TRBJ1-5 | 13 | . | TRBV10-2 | CASSGGSNQPQHF
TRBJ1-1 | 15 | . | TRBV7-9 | CASSLEGVGYTEAFF